The 30 T cell receptor beta chains reported below all come from one sample, sequenced in a study of shared clonotypes between healthy human individuals. Method: immunoSEQ multiplex PCR; TCRdb's copy keeps in-frame clones and lacks some. The data show approximately 2,000,000 clones, 85% to 95% seen once. Sequencing input: naive CD4+ T cells from PBMCs. Subset given: CD45RA+ positively selected. The receptor source for this set is a man between 18 and 29 years old in good health. Some clones in this sample may be carry-over from other donors' samples.

This clone was counted only a few times. The sample contains more than one DNA sequence encoding this CDR3. V and J are TRBV4-3 and TRBJ2-3, with TRBD1 as a possible D gene (5 bases). In germline, CDR1 is LGHNA, CDR2 YSLEER. The CDR3 has 13 residues. Trimming pared 0 bases from V and 5 bases from J, leaving 6 bases between. The CDR3 bases are TGCGCCAGCAGCCAAGATAGGGGAGATACGCAGTATTTT. Amino acid sequence: CASSQDRGDTQYF.

The V and J genes are TRBV6-5 and TRBJ2-3; 7 bases align to TRBD2. The CDR3 has 16 residues. V was clipped by 0 bases and J by 3 bases; unmatched bases: 6. CDR1 MNHEY and CDR2 SVGAGI come from the germline V gene. The CDR3 sequence is CASSYSAGAGTDTQYF. DNA for the CDR3: TGTGCCAGCAGTTACTCTGCGGGAGCGGGGACAGATACGCAGTATTTT.

The chain combines TRBV7-7 with TRBJ2-1, with 8 bases lining up with TRBD2. The germline gives CDR1 SSHAT, CDR2 FNYEAQ (reference sequence). V was clipped by 3 bases and J by 7 bases; unmatched bases: 2. The CDR3 contains 13 residues. The CDR3 region is CASSLERENEQFF. The CDR3 nucleotides are TGTGCCAGCAGCTTGGAGCGGGAGAATGAGCAGTTCTTC. The variable domain in full, completed from reference TRBV7-7 and TRBJ2-1, reads GAGVSQSPRYKVTKRGQDVTLRCDPISSHATLYWYQQALGQGPEFLTYFNYEAQPDKSGLPSDRFSAERPEGSISTLTIQRTEQRDSAMYRCASSLERENEQFFGPGTRLTVL.

The chain has TRBV7-2 and TRBJ2-1, with 10 bases matching TRBD2. Germline assignment: CDR1 SGHTA and CDR2 FQGNSA. With 1 base clipped from V and 9 bases from J, the junction kept 12 bases outside the gene matches. CDR3 length equals 17 residues. The CDR3 DNA reads as TGTGCCAGCAGCTTAGGAATCCCTAGCGGGAGAGGAAGTGAGCAGTTCTTC. This codes for CASSLGIPSGRGSEQFF.

The chain joins TRBV28 to TRBJ1-2; D not certain. Germline V gene lookup returns CDR1 MDHEN and CDR2 SYDVKM. The CDR3 runs to 14 residues. Deletions cut 1 base from V and 7 bases from J, with 13 bases between. CDR3 bases: TGTGCCAGCAGTTTATTCCCCGAAGCTGGTGGCTACACCTTC. This gives the protein CASSLFPEAGGYTF.

This rearrangement joins TRBV7-7 to TRBJ1-5; the D is unclear. The CDR3 length is 13 residues. V lost 4 bases to trimming and J lost 4 bases, with 8 bases between them. Germline assignment: CDR1 SSHAT and CDR2 FNYEAQ (reference sequence). CDR3: CASSSGLNQPQHF. The CDR3 DNA follows: TGTGCCAGCAGCTCGGGTCTTAATCAGCCCCAGCATTTT.

The chain uses TRBV19 and TRBJ2-7; D may match TRBD1 or TRBD2 (7 bases each). V lost 5 bases, J lost 4 bases, and 18 bases lay in between. The CDR3 extends over 15 amino acids. The germline V gene has CDR1 LNHDA and CDR2 SQIVND (reference sequence). CDR3 protein: CASSSGGGREYEQYF. The CDR3 DNA reads TGTGCCAGTAGTTCAGGGGGGGGCAGAGAGTACGAGCAGTACTTC. Complete variable domain (other parts from reference TRBV19 and TRBJ2-7): DGGITQSPKYLFRKEGQNVTLSCEQNLNHDAMYWYRQDPGQGLRLIYYSQIVNDFQKGDIAEGYSVSREKKESFPLTVTSAQKNPTAFYLCASSSGGGREYEQYFGPGTRLTVT.

This chain joins TRBV7-2 and TRBJ1-2, with 7 bases aligning to TRBD1. J gave up 5 bases and V 3 bases, and 9 bases lay outside the gene matches. This CDR3 is 15 amino acids long. Germline V gives CDR1 SGHTA, CDR2 FQGNSA. CDR3 residues: CASSFGRGLGYGYTF. CDR3 coding DNA: TGTGCCAGCAGCTTCGGGAGGGGGCTGGGGTATGGCTACACCTTC. The whole variable domain, filled in from reference TRBV7-2 and TRBJ1-2, reads GAGVSQSPSNKVTEKGKDVELRCDPISGHTALYWYRQSLGQGLEFLIYFQGNSAPDKSGLPSDRFSAERTGGSVSTLTIQRTQQEDSAVYLCASSFGRGLGYGYTFGSGTRLTVV.

The chain recombines TRBV2 with TRBJ2-7; no clear D. The CDR3 is made up of 10 amino acids. The V end lost 7 bases, the J end lost 4 bases, and 5 bases lay between the germline ends. Germline V lookup: CDR1 SNHLY, CDR2 FYNNEI. The chain's CDR3 is CASNLYEQYF. Written as DNA, the CDR3 is TGTGCCAGCAACCTATACGAGCAGTACTTC. The variable domain in full, with the rest retrieved from reference TRBV2 and TRBJ2-7, is EPEVTQTPSHQVTQMGQEVILRCVPISNHLYFYWYRQILGQKVEFLVSFYNNEISEKSEIFDDQFSVERPDGSNFTLKIRSTKLEDSAMYFCASNLYEQYFGPGTRLTVT.

The J gene is TRBJ1-1, the V gene TRBV5-1; the match to TRBD1 covers 7 bases. This CDR3 is built from 16 residues. Germline V lookup: CDR1 SGHRS, CDR2 YFSETQ. With V trimmed by 4 bases and J by 1 base, 10 bases remained unmatched. The CDR3 region has the DNA TGCGCCAGCAGCCGAAGGCCCGGGACAGCGAACACTGAAGCTTTCTTT. It encodes CASSRRPGTANTEAFF.

The chain employs TRBV4-3 and TRBJ1-5; D not resolved. This CDR3 contains 15 residues. Germline loops: CDR1 LGHNA, CDR2 YSLEER. V was shortened by 0 bases and J by 2 bases, with 8 bases between the two germline ends. DNA of the CDR3: TGCGCCAGCAGCCAAGATTCGGCAGGCAATCAGCCCCAGCATTTT. Protein sequence: CASSQDSAGNQPQHF.

The chain has TRBV11-2 and TRBJ2-5; 8 nucleotides align to TRBD2. V lost 3 bases, J lost 5 bases, and 2 bases stayed unmatched. CDR3 length: 13 residues. Germline assignment: CDR1 SGHAT and CDR2 FQNNGV. CDR3 region: CASSFSGGETQYF. Here the CDR3 DNA reads TGTGCCAGCAGCTTCAGCGGGGGCGAGACCCAGTACTTC.

This clone was observed once. The DNA of the CDR3 is TGCGCCAGCAGCCATCAGACAGTGCAAGAGACCCAGTACTTC. Protein product: CASSHQTVQETQYF. The chain carries TRBV5-1 and TRBJ2-5, with a weak D call TRBD1 (5 bases). Trimming stripped 4 bases from V and 2 bases from J, with 12 bases between. The CDR3 totals 14 residues. The germline V gene has CDR1 SGHRS and CDR2 YFSETQ. The full variable domain, in which reference TRBV5-1 and TRBJ2-5 provide the parts outside the CDR3, is KAGVTQTPRYLIKTRGQQVTLSCSPISGHRSVSWYQQTPGQGLQFLFEYFSETQRNKGNFPGRFSGRQFSNSRSEMNVSTLELGDSALYLCASSHQTVQETQYFGPGTRLLVL.

This clone was observed a single time. This chain connects TRBV28 to TRBJ2-3; D tentatively fits TRBD1 or TRBD2 (5 bases each). With 7 bases removed from V and 2 bases from J, the gap between germline ends came to 16 bases. CDR1 is MDHEN, CDR2 SYDVKM, per germline. The CDR3 is made up of 15 amino acids. CDR3 in DNA: TGTGCCAGCAACACCGGGGCAGGGTACACAGATACGCAGTATTTT. It translates to CASNTGAGYTDTQYF.

The chain is built from TRBV2 and TRBJ2-6; D ambiguous. V was clipped by 6 bases and J by 3 bases, with 12 bases between them. Germline values: CDR1 SNHLY, CDR2 FYNNEI. The length of the CDR3 is 15 residues. The CDR3 region has the DNA TGTGCCAGCAGCGAACAGAGGCTTGGGGCCAACGTCCTGACTTTC. This sequence encodes CASSEQRLGANVLTF.

This chain uses TRBV30 with TRBJ2-6; D remains ambiguous. The CDR3 covers 16 residues. Trimming pared 0 bases from V and 2 bases from J, leaving 11 bases between. Germline V gives CDR1 GTSNPN, CDR2 SVGIG (reference sequence). The DNA for the CDR3 is TGTGCCTGGAGTGTCGTCCCGAGCGCTGGGGCCAACGTCCTGACTTTC. Translating gives CAWSVVPSAGANVLTF.

The chain recombines TRBV7-2 with TRBJ1-2; 10 positions agree with TRBD1. The junction had 7 bases not matched to a gene; V was cut back by 5 bases and J by 7 bases. The length of the CDR3 is 14 residues. CDR1 is SGHTA and CDR2 is FQGNSA in the germline V gene. The CDR3 loop reads CASSLGTGVSGYTF. As DNA, the CDR3 is TGTGCCAGCAGCCTCGGGACAGGGGTTAGTGGCTACACCTTC.

This chain connects TRBV5-1 to TRBJ2-3; 15 positions agree with TRBD2. Looked up from germline, CDR1 is SGHRS and CDR2 is YFSETQ. Trimming removed 4 bases from V and 9 bases from J; junction bases left unmatched: 12. This CDR3 is 17 amino acids long. The CDR3 is CASSTGLAGGLGETQYF. DNA of the CDR3: TGCGCCAGCAGCACGGGACTAGCGGGAGGCCTCGGAGAGACGCAGTATTTT.

The genes are TRBV6-6 and TRBJ2-5, with TRBD2 identical over 12 bases. This CDR3 has 14 amino acids. The germline gives CDR1 MNHNY, CDR2 SVGAGI (reference sequence). V shed 6 bases, J shed 5 bases, and the junction held 4 bases outside the gene matches. CDR3 region: CASSPLAGGETQYF. Written as DNA, the CDR3 is TGTGCCAGCAGCCCACTAGCGGGAGGTGAGACCCAGTACTTC.

This clone was counted a single time. This rearrangement joins TRBV5-1 to TRBJ2-7; TRBD2 agrees at 11 bases. J gave up 4 bases and V 6 bases, and 18 bases lay outside the gene matches. The CDR3 extends over 18 amino acids. Germline loops: CDR1 SGHRS, CDR2 YFSETQ. This CDR3 is CASTLTGTSGPPFYEQYF. The DNA for the CDR3 is TGCGCCAGCACCCTCACCGGGACTAGCGGCCCCCCTTTTTACGAGCAGTACTTC.

This clone was picked up one time. The rearrangement joins TRBV28 to TRBJ1-2, with D tentatively TRBD1 (6 bases). Per the germline V gene, CDR1 is MDHEN and CDR2 is SYDVKM. The V gene lost 5 bases and the J gene lost 0 bases, with 19 bases spanning the gap. CDR3 size: 17 residues. In nucleotides, the CDR3 is TGTGCCAGCAGTCCCCCCGGCAGGGGCCTCCCTAACTATGGCTACACCTTC. It encodes CASSPPGRGLPNYGYTF.

This clone was counted once. The chain joins TRBV28 to TRBJ2-1, with 10 bases identical to TRBD1. The CDR3 length is 15 residues. Per germline, CDR1 MDHEN and CDR2 SYDVKM. V lost 2 bases, J lost 6 bases, and 4 bases stayed unmatched. CDR3 protein: CASSLTRTGGNEQFF. The CDR3, as DNA: TGTGCCAGCAGTTTAACTCGGACAGGGGGCAATGAGCAGTTCTTC.

In this sample, this clone turned up once. The rearrangement joins TRBV29-1 to TRBJ2-1; TRBD2 matches 11 bases. CDR3 size: 15 residues. J gave up 4 bases and V 2 bases, and 4 bases lay outside the gene matches. Germline lookup yields CDR1 SQVTM and CDR2 ANQGSEA. Here the CDR3 DNA reads TGCAGCGTTGAACCGGGACTAGCGGATTACAATGAGCAGTTCTTC. Protein: CSVEPGLADYNEQFF.

The chain couples TRBV14 to TRBJ1-1, with D uncertain. Per the germline V gene, CDR1 is SGHDN and CDR2 is FVKESK. This CDR3 has 13 residues. V was shortened by 4 bases and J by 1 base, with 7 bases between the two germline ends. The DNA for the CDR3 is TGTGCCAGCAGCCGAGTACAGAACACTGAAGCTTTCTTT. It codes for CASSRVQNTEAFF.

J is TRBJ2-7 and V is TRBV28; 10 bases fit TRBD1. The CDR3 loop spans 14 amino acids. CDR1 and CDR2 (germline): MDHEN, SYDVKM. Germline trimming cut 5 bases from V and 3 bases from J; bases unmatched to any gene: 4. CDR3: CASSLGTGVYEQYF. The CDR3, as DNA: TGTGCCAGCAGTCTCGGGACAGGGGTCTACGAGCAGTACTTC. The variable domain in full, completed from reference TRBV28 and TRBJ2-7, reads DVKVTQSSRYLVKRTGEKVFLECVQDMDHENMFWYRQDPGLGLRLIYFSYDVKMKEKGDIPEGYSVSREKKERFSLILESASTNQTSMYLCASSLGTGVYEQYFGPGTRLTVT.

This chain's CDR3 is CASSLSRSSLYSNQPQHF. CDR3 nucleotide sequence: TGTGCCAGCAGTTTATCCAGGAGTTCCCTTTATAGCAATCAGCCCCAGCATTTT. The rearrangement links TRBV27 to TRBJ1-5; D remains ambiguous. The CDR3 length is 18 residues. CDR1 MNHEY and CDR2 SMNVEV come from the germline V gene (reference sequence). The germline V and J ends were trimmed by 0 bases and 0 bases, with 15 bases remaining between them.

This chain uses TRBV9 with TRBJ1-3; 7 bases fit TRBD1. The CDR3 loop spans 16 amino acids. CDR1 and CDR2 (germline): SGDLS, YYNGEE. V was clipped by 0 bases and J by 4 bases; unmatched bases: 7. The chain's CDR3 is CASSVDPGGDGNTIYF. CDR3 coding DNA: TGTGCCAGCAGCGTAGATCCAGGGGGAGACGGAAACACCATATATTTT.

With respect to this clone: Other DNA variants within this sample encode the same CDR3. The chain employs TRBV7-2 and TRBJ1-5, with TRBD1 matching 8 bases. CDR1 SGHTA and CDR2 FQGNSA come from the germline V gene. The CDR3 is made up of 13 amino acids. Trimming cost V 4 bases and J 6 bases; bases outside gene matches: 2. The chain's CDR3 is CASSSTGGQPQHF. CDR3 nucleotides: TGTGCCAGCAGCTCCACAGGGGGTCAGCCCCAGCATTTT.

Remarks on this clone: This specimen includes other DNA sequences encoding the same CDR3. The V and J genes are TRBV7-2 and TRBJ1-1, with D uncertain. The CDR3 loop spans 13 amino acids. Trimming left V 3 bases short and J 1 base short, with 6 bases between. The V gene's germline CDR1 is SGHTA and CDR2 FQGNSA. The CDR3 nucleotides read TGTGCCAGCAGCTTCGGTAGGAACACTGAAGCTTTCTTT. Translated, it gives CASSFGRNTEAFF. Filled out from reference TRBV7-2 and TRBJ1-1, the complete variable domain reads GAGVSQSPSNKVTEKGKDVELRCDPISGHTALYWYRQSLGQGLEFLIYFQGNSAPDKSGLPSDRFSAERTGGSVSTLTIQRTQQEDSAVYLCASSFGRNTEAFFGQGTRLTVV.

The rearrangement links TRBV5-1 to TRBJ2-3; TRBD1 agrees at 8 bases. Germline assignment: CDR1 SGHRS and CDR2 YFSETQ. This CDR3 spans 14 amino acids. With V trimmed by 4 bases and J by 6 bases, 7 bases remained unmatched. DNA of the CDR3: TGCGCCAGCAGCCTACGGGACAGGTCTGATACGCAGTATTTT. Protein product: CASSLRDRSDTQYF.